Below, one T cell receptor beta chain is given with its context. Its antigen is not identified. These data come from a study of T cell responses to AZD1222 COVID-19 vaccine. Points from the study as a whole: Repertoire samples came only from after the peak T cell response. Mostly white British, mostly female donors; authors suggested clonal diversity may be underestimated. At baseline, just six AZD1222 recipients tested seropositive.

Germline V lookup: CDR1 KGHSH, CDR2 LQKENI. Trimming took 3 bases from V and 0 from J, leaving 8 bases between them. CDR3 length equals 15 residues. The protocol was immunoSEQ multiplex PCR, while the TCRdb copy is restricted to in-frame clones and leaves out a portion. In the table there are 90,000 to 150,000 clones, about 90% of which are singletons. The origin of this receptor is an adult in good health. Material: peripheral blood, obtained on day 0 of AZD1222 vaccination. V and J are TRBV18 and TRBJ1-4; D unclear. The CDR3 bases are TGTGCCAGCTCACCCAGTCATTCAACTAATGAAAAACTGTTTTTT. It specifies CASSPSHSTNEKLFF.